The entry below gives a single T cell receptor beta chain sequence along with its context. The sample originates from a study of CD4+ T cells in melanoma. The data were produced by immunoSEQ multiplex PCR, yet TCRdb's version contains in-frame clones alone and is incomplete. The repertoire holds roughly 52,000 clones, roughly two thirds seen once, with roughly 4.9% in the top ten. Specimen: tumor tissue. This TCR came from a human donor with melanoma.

CDR3 coding DNA: TGTGCCAGCAGTTTAATGGGGGGGGGTTTAGGCGAGCAGTACTTC. This gives the protein CASSLMGGGLGEQYF. The V call is TRBV7-2, the J call TRBJ2-7, with TRBD2 matching 7 bases. Trimming cost V 6 bases and J 6 bases; bases outside gene matches: 14. Germline CDR1 is SGHTA and CDR2 is FQGNSA. The CDR3 length is 15 residues.